Shown below are 7 T cell receptor beta chains from a single sample sequenced in a study of STAT5B mutations in CD4+ large granular lymphocyte leukemia. The assay was immunoSEQ multiplex PCR, and TCRdb's table has in-frame clones only and misses some. This table holds roughly 21,000 clones, 60% to 80% found once. Source material: CD4+ T cells from blood buffy coats. These receptors all stem from a human donor in good health.

This clone showed up just a few times. This rearrangement joins TRBV15 to TRBJ1-1, with a tentative D call TRBD1 (5 bases). The V end was cut by 0 bases, the J end by 7 bases, with 15 bases between. From germline, CDR1 is LNHNV and CDR2 YYDKDF (reference sequence). CDR3 length: 15 amino acids. CDR3 in DNA: TGTGCCACCAGCAGAGATAGGGGTGTGGCAAGTGAAGCTTTCTTT. Protein sequence: CATSRDRGVASEAFF.

The gene calls are TRBV28 and TRBJ1-2, with D possibly matching TRBD1 (5 bases). CDR3 size: 14 residues. V lost 6 bases and J 2 bases, leaving 13 bases between the germline ends. Germline-derived CDR1 and CDR2 are MDHEN and SYDVKM. The CDR3 coding sequence is TGTGCCAGCAGAAGTCCGGGACGGAACTATGGCTACACCTTC. Translation gives CASRSPGRNYGYTF.

The chain uses TRBV10-3 and TRBJ2-2, with D perhaps given as TRBD1 or TRBD2 (6 bases each). The CDR3 is 14 amino acids. Trimming took 10 bases from V and 5 from J, leaving 17 bases between them. Germline assignment: CDR1 ENHRY and CDR2 SYGVKD. This CDR3 is CATSGASGTGELFF. The CDR3 coding sequence is TGTGCCACCTCGGGGGCTTCGGGGACCGGGGAGCTGTTTTTT.

The chain links TRBV7-9 to TRBJ2-7; D unresolved. V was pared by 1 base and J by 2 bases, with 6 bases between. The germline gives CDR1 SEHNR, CDR2 FQNEAQ (reference sequence). The CDR3 sequence is 13 residues long. The CDR3 is CASSLGEAYEQYF. The DNA of the CDR3 is TGTGCCAGCAGCTTAGGGGAAGCCTACGAGCAGTACTTC.

This chain links TRBV19 with TRBJ1-4; D gene unclear. CDR1 is LNHDA and CDR2 is SQIVND in the germline V gene (reference sequence). The CDR3 runs 15 residues. The V end lost 6 bases, the J end lost 0 bases, and 11 bases lay between the germline ends. CDR3 nucleotides: TGTGCCAGTAGAAGTCCAGGAGCAACTAATGAAAAACTGTTTTTT. It is translated as CASRSPGATNEKLFF.

This clone has a single count. CDR3 sequence reads: CASSPTGSGNSPLHF. CDR3 in DNA: TGTGCCAGCAGTCCGACAGGGTCTGGTAATTCACCCCTCCACTTT. This sequence joins TRBV6-6 and TRBJ1-6; 7 nucleotides align to TRBD1. Germline V CDR1 and CDR2: MNHNY, SVGAGI (reference sequence). V dropped 5 bases and J dropped 6; count of bases not matched to a gene: 7. This CDR3 region has 15 residues.

V is TRBV18 and J is TRBJ2-1; TRBD1 matches 9 bases. Germline V gene data show CDR1 as KGHSH and CDR2 as LQKENI. The length of the CDR3 is 15 residues. Trimming removed 4 bases from V and 5 bases from J; junction bases left unmatched: 6. CDR3 residues: CASSRDRGWDNEQFF. The CDR3 nucleotides read TGTGCCAGCTCACGCGACAGGGGGTGGGACAATGAGCAGTTCTTC.